A few counts support the clone carrying this T cell receptor (beta chain). The antigen is unknown. This CDR3 is built from 18 residues. CDR1 and CDR2 from the germline V gene are KGHSH and LQKENI. J was trimmed by 0 bases and V by 3 bases; bases with no gene match: 8. Each cDNA molecule carried a unique molecular identifier. TCRdb independently ran MiXCR on the 5' RACE reads; one entry per CDR3 protein. The sample holds tens of thousands of distinct CDR3 sequences; more than 9% are singletons and the top ten take just over 4.5%. The source of the sample is a study of early T cells in non-severe SARS-CoV-2 infection. For the study at large: Sequencing of unsorted whole blood was done on bulk RNA, leaving chains unpaired.

General study points: In VDJdb matching, anti-spike CD8 responses were favored while private and CD4 specificities went missing.

The sequence came from an adult who was a healthcare worker with PCR-confirmed SARS-CoV-2 infection or an uninfected control (not recorded which). Material: whole blood. The V call is TRBV18, the J call TRBJ2-4; 10 bases are a match to TRBD2. The CDR3 DNA reads TGTGCCAGCTCACCGCTAGCGGGGGCCCCTAAAGCCAAAAACATTCAGTACTTC. Encoded protein: CASSPLAGAPKAKNIQYF. Complete variable domain (other parts from reference TRBV18 and TRBJ2-4): NAGVMQNPRHLVRRRGQEARLRCSPMKGHSHVYWYRQLPEEGLKFMVYLQKENIIDESGMPKERFSAEFPKEGPSILRIQQVVRGDSAAYFCASSPLAGAPKAKNIQYFGAGTRLSVL.